This TCR beta chain emerged from a study of cytomegalovirus exposure and HLA in healthy donors. PCR was performed using 60 Vbeta and 13 Jbeta primers. Only in-frame clones appear in the TCRdb table, and some are missing; sequencing was by immunoSEQ multiplex PCR. The data hold around 92,000 clones, with about 85% observed a single time. CDR1 is SEHNR, CDR2 FQNEAQ, per germline (reference sequence). This CDR3 has 17 amino acids. V dropped 1 base and J dropped 4 bases, with 16 bases sitting between them. Sequencing was done on a sample of PBMCs. The chain recombines TRBV7-9 with TRBJ2-2; D is possibly TRBD2 (5 bases). This TCR was sampled from a girl aged 2 to 9 in good health and CMV-seropositive. The CDR3 nucleotides are TGTGCCAGCAGCTTAGTGGTAGCGTGGACGGTCACCGGGGAGCTGTTTTTT. Encoded protein: CASSLVVAWTVTGELFF.